This TCR beta chain was identified in a study of cytomegalovirus exposure and HLA in healthy donors. Sequencing used immunoSEQ multiplex PCR; TCRdb keeps in-frame clones, though not all of them. The table includes 100,000 to 120,000 clones, approximately 96% detected once. Trimming removed 4 bases from V and 4 bases from J; junction bases left unmatched: 11. The CDR3 extends over 19 amino acids. From germline, CDR1 is SGHDN and CDR2 FVKESK. The receptor comes from a woman between 18 and 29 years old in good health and CMV-seronegative. Source material: PBMCs. The chain employs TRBV14 and TRBJ2-2; the match to TRBD2 covers 14 bases. The CDR3 here is CASSPKEGLAGVGTGELFF. CDR3 DNA sequence: TGTGCCAGCAGCCCAAAAGAGGGACTAGCGGGGGTCGGCACCGGGGAGCTGTTTTTT.